These 31 T cell receptor beta chains share one sample of origin, sequenced in a study of response to subunit inactivated influenza vaccine. TCRdb re-called the RT-PCR reads through MiXCR, storing one row per CDR3 protein. The sample comprises roughly 700,000 distinct CDR3 sequences, approximately 15% of which are singletons, and less than 9% rests with the top ten. Sequenced here: PBMCs from blood, sampled 14 to 15 days before vaccination. These receptors all stem from a man aged 45 to 65 who received an inactivated influenza vaccine.

The V call is TRBV3-1, the J call TRBJ2-7; 8 bases agree with TRBD2. Per the germline V gene, CDR1 is LGHDT and CDR2 is YNNKEL (reference sequence). The CDR3 has 16 residues. V was pared by 3 bases and J by 4 bases, with 11 bases of the junction left unmatched. CDR3 nucleotides: TGTGCCAGCAGCCAGACGCGGAGAGCGGGAGTATACGAGCAGTACTTC. As protein: CASSQTRRAGVYEQYF.

This clonotype was counted between two and nine times. The V call is TRBV4-1, the J call TRBJ2-5; D might be TRBD1 (5 bases). V lost 0 bases, J lost 1 base, and 15 bases lay in between. Germline CDR1 is MGHRA and CDR2 is YSYEKL. CDR3 length: 17 residues. DNA for the CDR3: TGCGCCAGCAGCCAAGATGGGGCAGGGATAGCCCAAGAGACCCAGTACTTC. It encodes CASSQDGAGIAQETQYF.

This clonotype was seen more than once but under ten times. The chain carries TRBV7-6 and TRBJ1-6; D is ambiguous. The germline gives CDR1 SGHVS, CDR2 FNYEAQ. The CDR3 sequence is 12 residues long. Trimming removed 5 bases from V and 13 bases from J, with 12 bases in between. CDR3: CASSATGNPLHF. The CDR3 DNA reads as TGTGCCAGCAGCGCAACTGGGAACCCCCTCCACTTT.

The CDR3 nucleotides read TGTGCCAGTAGTATGAAAGGAACCCCCGTCTACGAGCAGTACTTC. Protein sequence: CASSMKGTPVYEQYF. The gene calls are TRBV19 and TRBJ2-7; no clear D. The CDR3 is made up of 15 amino acids. Trimming stripped 3 bases from V and 3 bases from J, with 15 bases between. Germline CDR1 reads LNHDA; CDR2 reads SQIVND (reference sequence).

This clonotype was found a few times. J is TRBJ2-3 and V is TRBV20-1; either TRBD1 or TRBD2 may fit D (5 bases each). The CDR3 has 14 amino acids. V was clipped by 6 bases and J by 0 bases, with 13 bases between them. The germline V gene encodes CDR1 DFQATT and CDR2 SNEGSKA (reference sequence). The CDR3 reads CSAEGFRSTDTQYF. The CDR3 DNA is TGCAGTGCAGAGGGGTTTCGAAGCACAGATACGCAGTATTTT.

The rearrangement joins TRBV12-3 or TRBV12-4 to TRBJ2-1; the D is unclear. The ends were cut back, 5 bases at V and 6 bases at J, with 14 bases in the middle. The CDR3 totals 14 residues. The CDR3: CASSITFGGNEQFF. In DNA, the CDR3 is TGTGCCAGCAGTATAACCTTTGGCGGCAATGAGCAGTTCTTC.

In this sample, this clonotype turned up many times. The CDR3 DNA is TGTGCCAGCAGTGACACTGCAACTAATGAAAAACTGTTTTTT. This gives the protein CASSDTATNEKLFF. The chain employs TRBV28 and TRBJ1-4; no clear D gene. The germline gives CDR1 MDHEN, CDR2 SYDVKM. Trimming took off 5 bases at V and 0 bases at J, with 7 bases between the two ends. This CDR3 is 14 amino acids long.

This chain uses TRBV12-3 or TRBV12-4 with TRBJ2-2; D might be TRBD1 (6 bases). The CDR3 is made up of 16 amino acids. V was shortened by 5 bases and J by 2 bases, with 15 bases between the two germline ends. DNA of the CDR3: TGTGCCAGCAGTCCCCGAGGACAGCTTAACACCGGGGAGCTGTTTTTT. Residues: CASSPRGQLNTGELFF.

The chain carries TRBV20-1 and TRBJ2-7; a weak D match, TRBD1 (5 bases). V was shortened by 6 bases and J by 5 bases, with 20 bases between the two germline ends. Germline V gene lookup returns CDR1 DFQATT and CDR2 SNEGSKA (reference sequence). The CDR3 is 14 amino acids. CDR3 in DNA: TGCAGTGCCCCCATCCTGCAGGGTGCCAACGAGCAGTACTTC. Its protein is CSAPILQGANEQYF.

The chain has TRBV2 and TRBJ1-5; D is unresolved. V lost 6 bases and J 0 bases, leaving 15 bases between the germline ends. This CDR3 region has 16 residues. Germline lookup yields CDR1 SNHLY and CDR2 FYNNEI. The CDR3 region has the DNA TGTGCCAGCAGCTTGGACGGGTTTCTTAGCAATCAGCCCCAGCATTTT. Translation gives CASSLDGFLSNQPQHF.

The chain uses TRBV12-3 or TRBV12-4 and TRBJ2-7, with a tentative D call TRBD2 (5 bases). The V end was cut by 3 bases, the J end by 4 bases, with 13 bases between. The CDR3 has 14 amino acids. The CDR3 sequence is CASSFGSGKYEQYF. In DNA form, the CDR3 reads TGTGCCAGCAGTTTCGGTTCCGGGAAGTACGAGCAGTACTTC.

This clonotype was counted only a few times. The gene calls are TRBV6-2 or TRBV6-3 and TRBJ2-7; D is perhaps TRBD1 or TRBD2 (5 bases each). Germline values: CDR1 MNHEY, CDR2 SVGEGT. The CDR3 sequence is 15 residues long. Trimming removed 2 bases at V and 2 bases at J, with 13 bases between. The CDR3 protein is CASSYKGRPPYEQYF. CDR3 DNA sequence: TGTGCCAGCAGTTACAAGGGACGACCCCCCTACGAGCAGTACTTC.

The sample holds many counts of this clonotype. The chain combines TRBV29-1 with TRBJ2-2; 7 positions agree with TRBD1. Unmatched junction bases numbered 0, after V lost 4 bases and J lost 1 base. Germline V gene sequence: CDR1 SQVTM, CDR2 ANQGSEA. The CDR3 consists of 13 residues. CDR3 in amino acids: CSVGTGNTGELFF. CDR3 in DNA: TGCAGCGTTGGGACAGGGAACACCGGGGAGCTGTTTTTT.

This clonotype occurred a few times. The V call is TRBV20-1, the J call TRBJ2-7, with TRBD2 matching 8 bases. V dropped 6 bases and J dropped 2; count of bases not matched to a gene: 6. Per germline, CDR1 DFQATT and CDR2 SNEGSKA (reference sequence). The CDR3 covers 13 residues. CDR3 sequence reads: CSAHSGIPYEQYF. CDR3 bases: TGCAGTGCCCATAGCGGGATACCCTACGAGCAGTACTTC.

This clonotype showed up just a few times. The V and J genes are TRBV7-2 and TRBJ2-7; 9 bases agree with TRBD1. Germline CDR1 reads SGHTA; CDR2 reads FQGNSA. CDR3 length: 14 amino acids. The junction had 4 bases not matched to a gene; V was cut back by 3 bases and J by 4 bases. The CDR3 DNA reads TGTGCCAGCAGCTTCGGGACAGGGTGGTACGAGCAGTACTTC. It is translated as CASSFGTGWYEQYF.

The rearrangement joins TRBV5-1 to TRBJ2-3, with D possibly being TRBD2 (5 bases). Germline assignment: CDR1 SGHRS and CDR2 YFSETQ. V was trimmed by 0 bases and J by 0 bases, leaving 11 bases between them. CDR3 length: 16 residues. The chain's CDR3 is CASSLGSVTSTDTQYF. CDR3 nucleotides: TGCGCCAGCAGCTTGGGTAGCGTAACTAGCACAGATACGCAGTATTTT.

This clonotype was seen at least ten times. The CDR3: CASSPGRRTDTQYF. The CDR3 nucleotides are TGTGCCAGCAGTCCCGGGCGACGCACAGATACGCAGTATTTT. This chain links TRBV12-3 or TRBV12-4 with TRBJ2-3; D ambiguous. This CDR3 spans 14 amino acids. Trimming pared 5 bases from V and 1 base from J, leaving 10 bases between.

This clonotype was picked up a small number of times. The V and J genes are TRBV12-3 or TRBV12-4 and TRBJ2-1; D possibly matches TRBD1 or TRBD2 (5 bases each). The CDR3 totals 14 residues. V was cut by 7 bases and J by 8 bases, with 18 bases left in between. The CDR3 nucleotides are TGTGCCAGCACCAACTTTCAGGGAGTCGATGAGCAGTTCTTC. It specifies CASTNFQGVDEQFF.

This clonotype was observed at least ten times. J is TRBJ1-1 and V is TRBV11-2; a weak D match, TRBD1 (6 bases). Germline loops: CDR1 SGHAT, CDR2 FQNNGV. V shed 4 bases and J shed 8 bases, with 17 bases lying between them. There are 14 residues in the CDR3. The CDR3 nucleotides are TGTGCCAGCAGCTACGGCACGGGGGGCCAAGAAGCTTTCTTT. Its translation is CASSYGTGGQEAFF.

This clonotype was counted only a few times. This chain joins TRBV12-3 or TRBV12-4 and TRBJ2-3; no clear D. The CDR3 has 14 residues. Trimming took off 0 bases at V and 1 base at J, with 5 bases between the two ends. CDR3 nucleotides: TGTGCCAGCAGTTTAGCCCGGGGCACAGATACGCAGTATTTT. Its protein is CASSLARGTDTQYF.

This clonotype was seen a handful of times. V gene TRBV7-9 combines with J gene TRBJ2-3, with D uncertain. The CDR3 is 14 amino acids. Trimming cost V 5 bases and J 5 bases, with 14 bases left between them. The germline V gene has CDR1 SEHNR and CDR2 FQNEAQ (reference sequence). CDR3 sequence reads: CASSVSISKDTQYF. The CDR3 coding sequence is TGTGCCAGCAGCGTCTCGATATCCAAAGATACGCAGTATTTT.

This clonotype has a handful of counts. This chain uses TRBV11-2 with TRBJ2-7; TRBD2 matches 12 bases. This CDR3 has 20 residues. Germline CDR1 reads SGHAT; CDR2 reads FQNNGV. Trimming took 5 bases from V and 2 from J; bases not matched to a gene: 19. The CDR3 DNA follows: TGTGCCAGCAGCCTCTCGGTGCGACTAGCGGGGGCGAACACAACCTACGAGCAGTACTTC. This gives the protein CASSLSVRLAGANTTYEQYF.

The chain has TRBV6-1 and TRBJ2-3; 8 bases are shared with TRBD1. V dropped 2 bases and J dropped 2; count of bases not matched to a gene: 15. This CDR3 spans 19 amino acids. CDR1 MNHNS and CDR2 SASEGT come from the germline V gene. The CDR3 DNA reads as TGTGCCAGCAGTGAATTGAGCTCGGACAGGGAGATTACCACAGATACGCAGTATTTT. It codes for CASSELSSDREITTDTQYF.

This clonotype was found a few times. The rearrangement uses TRBV15 and TRBJ2-3, with no clear D. The CDR3 has 12 residues. Per the germline V gene, CDR1 is LNHNV and CDR2 is YYDKDF (reference sequence). Trimming stripped 5 bases from V and 9 bases from J, with 12 bases between. In DNA form, the CDR3 reads TGTGCCACCAGCTCGTGGCGTAGGACGCAGTATTTT. It encodes CATSSWRRTQYF.

The V call is TRBV30, the J call TRBJ1-6; D may be TRBD1 (6 bases). The CDR3 is made up of 14 amino acids. Germline CDR1 and CDR2: GTSNPN and SVGIG (reference sequence). V dropped 3 bases and J dropped 6 bases, with 12 bases sitting between them. This chain's CDR3 is CAWSTGTSNSPLHF. Here the CDR3 DNA reads TGTGCCTGGAGCACAGGGACTTCTAATTCACCCCTCCACTTT.

In its sample, this clonotype was seen a few times. This sequence joins TRBV11-2 and TRBJ2-7; no firm D call. Germline assignment: CDR1 SGHAT and CDR2 FQNNGV. V lost 1 base and J 4 bases, leaving 8 bases between the germline ends. CDR3 length: 13 residues. CDR3 DNA: TGTGCCAGCAGCTTAGGTGCGGAGTACGAGCAGTACTTC. It yields the protein CASSLGAEYEQYF.

Ten or more counts support this clonotype. V gene TRBV5-6 combines with J gene TRBJ1-1; weak D call: TRBD1 (5 bases). The CDR3 covers 11 residues. Deletions cut 4 bases from V and 6 bases from J, with 7 bases between. Germline V CDR1 and CDR2: SGHDT, YYEEEE. The CDR3 region has the DNA TGTGCCAGCAGCCCGGGGGCTGAAGCTTTCTTT. It specifies CASSPGAEAFF.

This clonotype was detected a few times. J is TRBJ2-7 and V is TRBV20-1; TRBD1 might be the D (6 bases). Germline CDR1 is DFQATT and CDR2 is SNEGSKA (reference sequence). The CDR3 has 12 amino acids. CDR3 DNA sequence: TGCACGTCCGGGGACAATACCTACGAGCAGTACTTC. Its translation: CTSGDNTYEQYF.

This clonotype came up a few times. The rearrangement links TRBV7-9 to TRBJ2-1; 7 nucleotides match TRBD1. J was trimmed by 5 bases and V by 2 bases; bases with no gene match: 6. This CDR3 contains 15 residues. Per germline, CDR1 SEHNR and CDR2 FQNEAQ (reference sequence). The CDR3 DNA reads as TGTGCCAGCAGCTTACAAGGGGGCGCCCACAATGAGCAGTTCTTC. Translating gives CASSLQGGAHNEQFF.

The chain links TRBV4-1 to TRBJ2-7; possibly TRBD2 for D (7 bases). The CDR3 runs to 14 residues. Germline lookup yields CDR1 MGHRA and CDR2 YSYEKL. V was pared by 4 bases and J by 3 bases, with 13 bases between. CDR3: CASSPAGALYEQYF. As DNA, the CDR3 is TGCGCCAGCAGCCCGGCGGGGGCCCTCTACGAGCAGTACTTC.

The chain carries TRBV5-1 and TRBJ1-6; 7 bases are shared with TRBD1. Trimming took 6 bases from V and 7 from J; bases not matched to a gene: 4. Germline-derived CDR1 and CDR2 are SGHRS and YFSETQ. This CDR3 is built from 13 residues. The CDR3 nucleotides read TGCGCCAGCACCGGGACAGACAATTCACCCCTCCACTTT. Encoded protein: CASTGTDNSPLHF.